The 27 T cell receptor beta chains below come from one sample, sequenced in a study of T cell repertoires in cytomegalovirus infection. In TCRdb, the reads were re-called with MiXCR into one record per CDR3 protein. The top ten hold under 15% of the sample, which has approximately 500,000 distinct CDR3 sequences, approximately 25% seen once. The sequenced sample consisted of PBMCs. Receptor source: a human donor in good health (CMV status not recorded). Some clones in this sample may be carry-over from other donors' samples.

This clonotype was recorded many times. The V and J genes are TRBV19 and TRBJ2-1; TRBD2 matches 12 bases. This CDR3 has 16 residues. Germline loops: CDR1 LNHDA, CDR2 SQIVND (reference sequence). V trimming: 6 bases; J trimming: 6 bases; junction bases outside the gene matches: 9. CDR3 sequence (DNA): TGTGCCAGTAGACCTCCGGGACTAGCGGGCAGCAATGAGCAGTTCTTC. The encoded protein is CASRPPGLAGSNEQFF.

This rearrangement joins TRBV4-3 to TRBJ2-2; D gene uncertain. The length of the CDR3 is 15 residues. V dropped 0 bases and J dropped 5 bases, with 10 bases sitting between them. Germline CDR1 LGHNA, CDR2 YSLEER. CDR3 sequence (DNA): TGCGCCAGCAGCCAAGAAAAAGAAAGTACCGGGGAGCTGTTTTTT. Its translation: CASSQEKESTGELFF.

Regarding this clonotype: This could be a read error, since a much larger clone is one nucleotide away. The chain links TRBV11-2 to TRBJ2-7; no firm D call. Germline lookup yields CDR1 SGHAT and CDR2 FQNNGV. The germline V and J ends were trimmed by 4 bases and 3 bases, with 7 bases remaining between them. The CDR3 contains 12 residues. In nucleotides, the CDR3 is TGTGCCAGCAGCTCCCCCGACTACGAGCAGTACTTC. Translated, it gives CASSSPDYEQYF.

This clonotype has a count of ten or more. The CDR3 spells CASSPGQGGSYEQYF. The CDR3 region has the DNA TGTGCCAGCAGCCCGGGACAGGGTGGGTCCTACGAGCAGTACTTC. The chain joins TRBV7-2 to TRBJ2-7; 9 bases map to TRBD1. Trimming cost V 5 bases and J 1 base; bases outside gene matches: 6. Germline assignment: CDR1 SGHTA and CDR2 FQGNSA. The CDR3 is 15 residues long.

This clonotype showed up just a few times. The V call is TRBV7-9, the J call TRBJ1-3, with no clear D. Looked up from germline, CDR1 is SEHNR and CDR2 is FQNEAQ (reference sequence). The CDR3 spans 15 residues. Trimming pared 5 bases from V and 1 base from J, leaving 12 bases between. The chain's CDR3 is CASSPGRGSGNTIYF. For the CDR3, the DNA is TGTGCCAGCAGCCCCGGGCGAGGATCTGGAAACACCATATATTTT.

This clonotype was counted only a few times. The chain couples TRBV12-5 to TRBJ2-7, with a weak D call TRBD1 (5 bases). Germline V CDR1 and CDR2: LGHNT, FRNRAP. CDR3 length: 13 amino acids. V was clipped by 4 bases and J by 1 base, with 8 bases between them. CDR3 sequence: CASGSTGSYEQYV. DNA for the CDR3: TGTGCTAGTGGTTCCACAGGTTCCTACGAGCAGTACGTC.

The chain employs TRBV7-7 and TRBJ2-5, with D possibly called TRBD1 or TRBD2 (5 bases each). V was cut by 4 bases and J by 4 bases, with 19 bases left in between. CDR1 and CDR2 (germline): SSHAT, FNYEAQ (reference sequence). This CDR3 has 16 amino acids. This CDR3 reads CASSSWTGRPVETQYF. Written as DNA, the CDR3 is TGTGCCAGCAGCTCTTGGACGGGGCGCCCCGTAGAGACCCAGTACTTC.

The chain couples TRBV6-2 or TRBV6-3 to TRBJ2-5, with a possible D match to TRBD2 (6 bases). V shed 5 bases and J shed 3 bases, with 13 bases lying between them. Germline assignment: CDR1 MNHEY and CDR2 SVGEGT. This CDR3 comprises 14 residues. In nucleotides, the CDR3 is TGTGCCAGCAGTAGAGGACTATCGGAAGAGACCCAGTACTTC. Protein sequence: CASSRGLSEETQYF.

The chain combines TRBV6-2 or TRBV6-3 with TRBJ2-7; 7 bases match TRBD2. This CDR3 comprises 14 residues. Germline assignment: CDR1 MNHEY and CDR2 SVGEGT. V shed 6 bases and J 3 bases; nucleotides not matched to a gene: 8. The CDR3 is CASSRSGTVYEQYF. The DNA of the CDR3 is TGTGCCAGCAGCCGGAGCGGGACTGTCTACGAGCAGTACTTC.

This clonotype was observed a single time. A junction end diverges from the germline sequence, so it may reflect a read error. The gene calls are TRBV12-3 or TRBV12-4 and TRBJ2-3, with a tentative D call TRBD2 (5 bases). The CDR3 sequence is 11 residues long. CDR3 protein: CASSSSIRRNF. The CDR3, as DNA: TGTGCCAGCAGTTCAAGCATCAGGAGGAATTTT.

CDR3 nucleotides: TGTGCCAGCAGCCTACTCCTTGGGACAGAGGACTGTGGCACCATATATTTT. Translating it yields CASSLLLGTEDCGTIYF. The chain joins TRBV7-2 to TRBJ1-3; 7 bases line up with TRBD1. Germline CDR1 and CDR2: SGHTA and FQGNSA. The junction had 19 bases not matched to a gene; V was cut back by 5 bases and J by 9 bases. The CDR3 sequence is 17 residues long.

The rearrangement links TRBV20-1 to TRBJ2-5, with 7 bases aligning to TRBD2. V shed 7 bases and J 5 bases; nucleotides not matched to a gene: 16. The CDR3 length is 15 residues. From germline, CDR1 is DFQATT and CDR2 SNEGSKA (reference sequence). The CDR3 sequence: CSGVESSGTLETQYF. The CDR3 DNA reads as TGCAGTGGTGTAGAGTCGAGCGGGACTCTTGAGACCCAGTACTTC.

The genes are TRBV7-6 and TRBJ2-5; possibly TRBD1 or TRBD2 for D (5 bases each). V was shortened by 3 bases and J by 4 bases, with 15 bases between the two germline ends. The CDR3 is 15 amino acids. CDR1 SGHVS and CDR2 FNYEAQ come from the germline V gene. The CDR3 DNA follows: TGTGCCAGCAGCTTCCGAGAGGGGCTGATAGAGACCCAGTACTTC. The encoded protein is CASSFREGLIETQYF.

This chain joins TRBV15 and TRBJ2-7, with D tentatively TRBD1 (6 bases). With 2 bases removed from V and 5 bases from J, the gap between germline ends came to 13 bases. This CDR3 region has 14 residues. Germline CDR1 reads LNHNV; CDR2 reads YYDKDF (reference sequence). The CDR3 here is CATSRPGQCHEQYV. The CDR3 nucleotides read TGTGCCACCAGCAGACCAGGACAGTGCCACGAGCAGTACGTC.

The chain carries TRBV11-2 and TRBJ2-5; no definite D call. V was cut by 5 bases and J by 4 bases, with 17 bases left in between. The CDR3 covers 15 residues. Germline CDR1 is SGHAT and CDR2 is FQNNGV. Here the CDR3 reads CASSQQARHGETQYF. The DNA of the CDR3 is TGTGCCAGCAGCCAGCAGGCGAGACACGGAGAGACCCAGTACTTC.

This clonotype was recorded a few times. This sequence joins TRBV9 and TRBJ2-3; no firm D call. Germline CDR1 and CDR2: SGDLS and YYNGEE. The germline V and J ends were trimmed by 0 bases and 2 bases, with 4 bases remaining between them. CDR3 size: 13 residues. In DNA, the CDR3 is TGTGCCAGCAGCGTAGGGGACACAGATACGCAGTATTTT. Residues: CASSVGDTDTQYF.

This clonotype was recorded a few times. This chain uses TRBV27 with TRBJ2-1, with D possibly matching TRBD2 (6 bases). Germline V gene lookup returns CDR1 MNHEY and CDR2 SMNVEV (reference sequence). Trimming stripped 2 bases from V and 9 bases from J, with 20 bases between. This CDR3 has 16 residues. The DNA of the CDR3 is TGTGCCAGCAGTTTACTTGTGGGAGGAACCCCAAGTGAGCAGTTCTTC. Its translation is CASSLLVGGTPSEQFF.

This clonotype has more than one count but fewer than ten. The rearrangement links TRBV6-1 to TRBJ2-7, with 9 bases matching TRBD2. CDR1 is MNHNS and CDR2 is SASEGT in the germline V gene. After removal of 6 bases from V and 5 bases from J, the junction contained 5 bases not matched to a gene. The CDR3 length is 13 residues. In DNA form, the CDR3 reads TGTGCCAGCAGGCCTGGGACTAGCAACGAGCAGTACGTC. Translation gives CASRPGTSNEQYV.

At least ten counts were recorded for this clonotype. The V gene is TRBV7-2, the J gene TRBJ2-7; no clear D. The germline V and J ends were trimmed by 5 bases and 7 bases, with 18 bases remaining between them. The CDR3 loop spans 14 amino acids. CDR1 is SGHTA and CDR2 is FQGNSA in the germline V gene. The CDR3 reads CASSVLTNSQEQYF. CDR3 bases: TGTGCCAGCAGCGTACTAACTAATTCCCAAGAGCAGTACTTC.

This chain links TRBV12-3 or TRBV12-4 with TRBJ1-6; a possible D gene is TRBD1 (5 bases). V dropped 2 bases and J dropped 9 bases, with 8 bases sitting between them. This CDR3 is built from 13 residues. CDR3 DNA sequence: TGTGCCAGCAGTTTAAACGGGGGTTCACCCCTCCACTTT. Amino acid sequence: CASSLNGGSPLHF.

The genes are TRBV20-1 and TRBJ2-1; TRBD1 matches at 9 bases. Germline CDR1 and CDR2: DFQATT and SNEGSKA (reference sequence). After removal of 6 bases from V and 8 bases from J, the junction contained 14 bases not matched to a gene. CDR3 length: 15 amino acids. This CDR3 reads CSALPPDRGAHEQFF. CDR3 sequence (DNA): TGCAGTGCCCTTCCGCCGGACAGGGGTGCCCATGAGCAGTTCTTC.

This sequence joins TRBV19 and TRBJ2-3; D may be TRBD2 (5 bases). V lost 6 bases, J lost 9 bases, and 13 bases lay in between. The germline V gene encodes CDR1 LNHDA and CDR2 SQIVND (reference sequence). The CDR3 consists of 12 residues. For the CDR3, the DNA is TGTGCCAGTAGCAAAGGACTGGAAACGCAGTATTTT. This gives the protein CASSKGLETQYF.

V usage is TRBV7-9 and J usage is TRBJ1-1, with 9 positions matching TRBD1. The J segment lost 4 bases and the V segment lost 4 bases, leaving 10 bases of the junction unmatched. Germline CDR1 SEHNR, CDR2 FQNEAQ (reference sequence). The CDR3 spans 16 residues. In DNA form, the CDR3 reads TGTGCCAGCAGCTCTCACAGGGGGCGCATAGGCACTGAAGCTTTCTTT. This gives the protein CASSSHRGRIGTEAFF.

The J gene is TRBJ1-2, the V gene TRBV15; maybe TRBD1 (5 bases). Germline assignment: CDR1 LNHNV and CDR2 YYDKDF (reference sequence). The CDR3 contains 16 residues. V was pared by 0 bases and J by 4 bases, with 15 bases between. The CDR3 spells CATSRDSPGLPYGYTF. CDR3 DNA sequence: TGTGCCACCAGCAGAGATTCCCCAGGGTTGCCCTATGGCTACACCTTC.

V and J are TRBV15 and TRBJ1-2; D call uncertain. Germline CDR1 LNHNV, CDR2 YYDKDF (reference sequence). Trimming took 0 bases from V and 3 from J, leaving 11 bases between them. The CDR3 covers 15 residues. Written as DNA, the CDR3 is TGTGCCACCAGCAGAGAAGGAGCGCAACACTATGGCTACACCTTC. It translates to CATSREGAQHYGYTF.

The rearrangement joins TRBV6-5 to TRBJ2-2; 10 nucleotides agree with TRBD1. Germline V lookup: CDR1 MNHEY, CDR2 SVGAGI. The V segment lost 2 bases and the J segment 5 bases; nucleotides outside the gene matches: 2. The CDR3 covers 15 residues. The CDR3, as DNA: TGTGCCAGCAGTTACGACAGGGGGCCGACCGGGGAGCTGTTTTTT. It yields the protein CASSYDRGPTGELFF.

The J gene is TRBJ2-1, the V gene TRBV7-3; D may be TRBD2 (6 bases). This CDR3 is built from 17 residues. Germline CDR1 SGHTA, CDR2 FQGTGA. V dropped 5 bases and J dropped 5 bases, with 22 bases sitting between them. CDR3 sequence (DNA): TGTGCCAGCAGCCGAGGGCCGGGAGAAATCCTTAACAATGAGCAGTTCTTC. Its translation: CASSRGPGEILNNEQFF. Full variable domain (missing parts from reference TRBV7-3 and TRBJ2-1): GAGVSQTPSNKVTEKGKYVELRCDPISGHTALYWYRQSLGQGPEFLIYFQGTGAADDSGLPNDRFFAVRPEGSVSTLKIQRTERGDSAVYLCASSRGPGEILNNEQFFGPGTRLTVL.